The source of this T cell receptor (beta chain) is a study of control samples from healthy donors and cancer patients. Trimming cost V 3 bases and J 1 base, with 8 bases left between them. Germline lookup yields CDR1 MGHDK and CDR2 SYGVNS. This CDR3 has 14 amino acids. Profiled with immunoSEQ multiplex PCR; TCRdb holds only in-frame clones, not every one. The sample records just over 6,500 clones, roughly 80% being singletons. The sequencing input was formalin-fixed, paraffin-embedded tissue. The TCR was taken from a male donor with melanoma. The chain couples TRBV25-1 to TRBJ2-3; weak D call: TRBD1 (6 bases). CDR3 amino acids: CASSDRTGTDTQYF. The DNA of the CDR3 is TGTGCCAGCAGTGATAGGACAGGCACAGATACGCAGTATTTT. The whole variable domain, remainder taken from reference TRBV25-1 and TRBJ2-3, is EADIYQTPRYLVIGTGKKITLECSQTMGHDKMYWYQQDPGMELHLIHYSYGVNSTEKGDLSSESTVSRIRTEHFPLTLESARPSHTSQYLCASSDRTGTDTQYFGPGTRLTVL.